These 8 T cell receptor beta chains share one sample of origin, sequenced in a study of blood T cell repertoires in COVID-19. Sequencing was performed with immunoSEQ multiplex PCR; in TCRdb, only in-frame clones are kept and a portion is missing. The repertoire includes 450,000 or so clones, less than 95% of them detected once, and less than 0.75% sits in the top ten. The sample taken for sequencing was PBMCs or T cells enriched from blood (not recorded which). Every receptor here comes from a young man who had recovered from COVID-19.

The chain joins TRBV5-8 to TRBJ1-4; perhaps TRBD1 as D (5 bases). V lost 0 bases to trimming and J lost 0 bases, with 9 bases between them. Germline lookup yields CDR1 SGHTS and CDR2 YDEGEE. This CDR3 is 16 amino acids long. CDR3 sequence (DNA): TGTGCCAGCAGCTTGGCTCTGACAGCAACTAATGAAAAACTGTTTTTT. As protein: CASSLALTATNEKLFF.

This chain links TRBV4-1 with TRBJ1-6; D is possibly TRBD1 (5 bases). The CDR3 is 18 residues long. Trimming shortened V by 3 bases and J by 1 base, and 16 bases separated the two germline ends. CDR1 is MGHRA and CDR2 is YSYEKL in the germline V gene. Here the CDR3 reads CASSQFSRVSSYNSPLHF. The CDR3 DNA sequence: TGCGCCAGCAGCCAGTTCTCCAGGGTTTCTTCCTATAATTCACCCCTCCACTTT.

The table lists this clone with a count of one. The chain carries TRBV2 and TRBJ1-2; 8 nucleotides agree with TRBD1. The CDR3 sequence is 15 residues long. V shed 3 bases and J 6 bases; nucleotides not matched to a gene: 9. Per germline, CDR1 SNHLY and CDR2 FYNNEI. CDR3 sequence (DNA): TGTGCCAGCAGTGACCGGCCAGGGGGCGGACATGGCTACACCTTC. Protein sequence: CASSDRPGGGHGYTF.

The J gene is TRBJ1-4, the V gene TRBV10-3; no reliable D call. Trimming took off 3 bases at V and 8 bases at J, with 13 bases between the two ends. Germline lookup yields CDR1 ENHRY and CDR2 SYGVKD. The CDR3 length is 14 residues. Written as DNA, the CDR3 is TGTGCCATCAGTGACGACAAGGGAGGGGAAAAACTGTTTTTT. It codes for CAISDDKGGEKLFF.

The chain recombines TRBV19 with TRBJ2-7; 9 nucleotides line up with TRBD1. The J segment lost 2 bases and the V segment lost 6 bases, leaving 2 bases of the junction unmatched. The CDR3 is made up of 13 amino acids. Germline-derived CDR1 and CDR2 are LNHDA and SQIVND (reference sequence). The CDR3 loop reads CASRGQGTYEQYF. The CDR3 DNA reads as TGTGCCAGTAGAGGACAGGGGACCTACGAGCAGTACTTC.

The chain combines TRBV11-2 with TRBJ1-5, with 7 positions matching TRBD1. The junction had 3 bases not matched to a gene; V was cut back by 1 base and J by 6 bases. The CDR3 has 14 residues. CDR1 and CDR2 (germline): SGHAT, FQNNGV. The CDR3 region is CASSLAGQVQPQHF. The CDR3 DNA is TGTGCCAGCAGCTTAGCCGGACAGGTTCAGCCCCAGCATTTT.

This clone was found once. V is TRBV27 and J is TRBJ1-3; tentatively, D is TRBD1 (5 bases). The CDR3 has 16 residues. Trimming took off 2 bases at V and 0 bases at J, with 11 bases between the two ends. Germline CDR1 reads MNHEY; CDR2 reads SMNVEV (reference sequence). The CDR3 DNA follows: TGTGCCAGCAGTTTAACCCGGACAACCTCTGGAAACACCATATATTTT. Its protein is CASSLTRTTSGNTIYF.

The chain carries TRBV2 and TRBJ1-5, with TRBD1 identical over 12 bases. V gave up 2 bases and J gave up 3 bases; unmatched junction bases: 2. CDR3 length equals 16 residues. Germline lookup yields CDR1 SNHLY and CDR2 FYNNEI. The CDR3 region is CASSEQGQGANQPQHF. Here the CDR3 DNA reads TGTGCCAGCAGTGAACAGGGACAGGGGGCCAATCAGCCCCAGCATTTT.